The clone carrying this T cell receptor (beta chain) was detected ten times or more. These data come from a study of blood T cells in healthy people across ages. The second PCR ran roughly 6 to 11 cycles with a sample-barcoded 5' primer and J-beta primers. TCRdb ran MiXCR on the 5' RACE reads and lists one entry per CDR3 protein. The table lists 540,000 or so distinct CDR3 sequences, about 25% of them singletons. Each sample yielded at least 6 million isolated PBMCs. Samples each yielded at least 6 micrograms of total RNA. CDR1 is SGHTA and CDR2 is FQGNSA in the germline V gene. The length of the CDR3 is 14 residues. Trimming pared 7 bases from V and 3 bases from J, leaving 16 bases between.

Sequencing was done on a sample of blood. This clonotype originated in a woman in her 70s in good health. This sequence joins TRBV7-2 and TRBJ2-7; no clear D gene. The CDR3 reads CASTSIESHYEQYF. The CDR3 nucleotides are TGTGCCAGCACCTCTATAGAGTCCCACTACGAGCAGTACTTC.